The entry below gives a single T cell receptor beta chain sequence along with its context. Data came from immunoSEQ multiplex PCR; TCRdb stores just in-frame clones and leaves some out. The repertoire has 40,000 to 55,000 clones, about nine tenths of them found once; the top ten carry roughly an eighth. These data are taken from a study of blood T cell repertoires in COVID-19. Study context: Sources were T cells, B-cell-depleted T cells, or PBMCs; the material itself was cDNA or gDNA.

V lost 0 bases, J lost 4 bases, and 12 bases lay in between. Germline V gene sequence: CDR1 MGHRA, CDR2 YSYEKL. The CDR3 loop spans 15 amino acids. The receptor was derived from a human donor in a cohort sampled during active COVID-19. Sequenced input: peripheral blood. The chain combines TRBV4-1 with TRBJ1-2; D call uncertain. CDR3 protein: CASSQDRQDFYGYTF. The CDR3 DNA sequence: TGCGCCAGCAGCCAAGATCGGCAGGATTTCTATGGCTACACCTTC.